These T cell receptor beta chains were read from a single sample in a study of control samples from healthy donors and cancer patients. Clones were read by immunoSEQ multiplex PCR, and TCRdb kept only the in-frame ones, dropping some. The sample records roughly 150,000 clones, 89% being singletons. Sequencing used blood. The receptors originated from a young man in good health. CDR3s include the opening cysteine and the closing phenylalanine or tryptophan. The order of the fields is clone size, V gene, D gene, J gene, CDR3 protein, CDR3 DNA. The D gene is left open where the match is weak. Only part of the rows carry a size: once, few, many, or a class if the clone is expanded.

NA	TRBV9	NA	TRBJ2-3	CASSEGSGITDTQYF	TGTGCCAGCAGCGAAGGCTCAGGGATAACAGATACGCAGTATTTT
NA	TRBV11-3	NA	TRBJ1-2	CASSLRSGDRYGYTF	TGTGCCAGCAGCTTACGTTCAGGGGATCGGTATGGCTACACCTTC
NA	TRBV5-4	TRBD1	TRBJ2-1	CASSPRRTGGFDEQFF	TGTGCCAGCAGCCCAAGGAGGACAGGGGGCTTCGATGAGCAGTTCTTC
NA	TRBV24-1	NA	TRBJ2-3	CATSDRQGRDTQYF	TGTGCCACCAGTGACCGGCAAGGACGGGATACGCAGTATTTT
NA	TRBV18	TRBD1	TRBJ2-7	CASSRDRVNPTYEQYF	TGTGCCAGCTCACGGGACAGGGTAAACCCCACCTACGAGCAGTACTTC
once	TRBV27	NA	TRBJ2-2	CASSWGWGTGELFF	TGTGCCAGCAGCTGGGGGTGGGGCACCGGGGAGCTGTTTTTT
NA	TRBV19	NA	TRBJ1-4	CASSPAGNEKLFF	TGTGCCAGTAGCCCCGCCGGAAATGAAAAACTGTTTTTT
once	TRBV7-9	NA	TRBJ1-6	CASSLEVSETPLHF	TGTGCCAGCAGCTTAGAAGTCTCCGAGACACCCCTCCACTTT
NA	TRBV21-1	NA	TRBJ2-6	CASSKAPESSGANVLTF	TGTGCCAGCAGCAAAGCGCCGGAGAGCTCTGGGGCCAACGTCCTGACTTTC
NA	TRBV5-1	TRBD1	TRBJ1-1	CASSLAPTGGGRNTEAFF	TGCGCCAGCAGCTTGGCCCCTACAGGGGGCGGGAGGAACACTGAAGCTTTCTTT
NA	TRBV24-1	TRBD1	TRBJ2-5	CATSRQGQETQYF	TGTGCCACCAGTCGACAGGGTCAAGAGACCCAGTACTTC
NA	TRBV3-1/TRBV3-2	NA	TRBJ1-2	CASSPRDRNYGYTF	TGTGCCAGCAGCCCCCGCGACAGGAACTATGGCTACACCTTC
NA	TRBV6-5	NA	TRBJ2-7	CASSYGGDYEQYF	TGTGCCAGCAGTTATGGCGGGGACTACGAGCAGTACTTC
once	TRBV7-8	NA	TRBJ1-4	CASSLGVWGARANEKLFF	TGTGCCAGCAGCTTAGGAGTGTGGGGGGCTCGGGCTAATGAAAAACTGTTTTTT
NA	TRBV9	NA	TRBJ2-3	CARLMGERPPTDTQYF	TGTGCCAGGCTAATGGGTGAGCGGCCACCCACAGATACGCAGTATTTT
once	TRBV5-1	NA	TRBJ1-1	CASSPGTGNTEAFF	TGCGCCAGCAGCCCGGGGACGGGGAACACTGAAGCTTTCTTT
once	TRBV27	TRBD1	TRBJ1-1	CASSLKGATEAFF	TGTGCCAGCAGTCTAAAGGGGGCCACTGAAGCTTTCTTT
NA	TRBV7-3	NA	TRBJ2-6	CASSLSSGANVLTF	TGTGCCAGCAGCTTAAGCTCTGGGGCCAACGTCCTGACTTTC
NA	TRBV3-1/TRBV3-2	NA	TRBJ1-5	CASSQDLGPPNNQPQHF	TGTGCCAGCAGCCAAGATTTAGGCCCACCAAACAATCAGCCCCAGCATTTT
NA	TRBV7-8	NA	TRBJ1-6	CASSLDLFPGASPLHF	TGTGCCAGCAGCTTAGATCTATTCCCTGGAGCATCACCCCTCCACTTT
once	TRBV10-1	NA	TRBJ1-2	CASSESPGADYGYTF	TGCGCCAGCAGTGAGTCCCCAGGGGCAGACTATGGCTACACCTTC
once	TRBV5-1	NA	TRBJ2-3	CASSDLSSDTQYF	TGCGCCAGCAGCGACCTTAGTTCAGATACGCAGTATTTT
NA	TRBV15	TRBD1	TRBJ1-2	CATSRAGGEYYGYTF	TGTGCCACCAGCAGAGCAGGGGGCGAGTACTATGGCTACACCTTC
NA	TRBV4-3	TRBD2	TRBJ2-3	CASSQDRTAGGPDTQYF	TGCGCCAGCAGCCAAGATCGAACTGCGGGGGGGCCGGATACGCAGTATTTT
NA	TRBV5-1	NA	TRBJ2-7	CASSFDSSYEQYF	TGCGCCAGCAGCTTTGACAGCTCCTACGAGCAGTACTTC
NA	TRBV11-2	NA	TRBJ2-7	CASSWSGVSSYEQYF	TGTGCCAGCAGCTGGTCTGGAGTGAGCTCCTACGAGCAGTACTTC
NA	TRBV5-1	TRBD1	TRBJ2-2	CASSLTGANTGELFF	TGCGCCAGCAGCTTGACAGGGGCCAACACCGGGGAGCTGTTTTTT
NA	TRBV18	TRBD1	TRBJ2-7	CASSPVQGAYEQYF	TGTGCCAGCTCACCTGTCCAGGGGGCCTACGAGCAGTACTTC
NA	TRBV25-1	TRBD1	TRBJ2-7	CASSDPTGGEQYF	TGTGCCAGCAGTGATCCAACAGGGGGCGAGCAGTACTTC
NA	TRBV25-1	NA	TRBJ2-7	CASSEGQNSYEQYF	TGTGCCAGCAGTGAAGGACAGAATTCCTACGAGCAGTACTTC
NA	TRBV5-4	NA	TRBJ1-6	CASSLEWGPNSPLHF	TGTGCCAGCAGCTTGGAGTGGGGGCCAAATTCACCCCTCCACTTT
NA	TRBV27	TRBD2	TRBJ2-7	CASSISGGPSYEQYF	TGTGCCAGCAGCATCAGCGGGGGACCCTCCTACGAGCAGTACTTC
NA	TRBV12-3/TRBV12-4	TRBD1	TRBJ1-2	CASTQRGPRGYTF	TGTGCCAGCACCCAGAGGGGGCCTCGGGGCTACACCTTC
once	TRBV6-2/TRBV6-3	NA	TRBJ1-1	CASSITENTEAFF	TGTGCCAGCAGTATTACAGAGAACACTGAAGCTTTCTTT
NA	TRBV5-5	NA	TRBJ1-2	CASTATANYGYTF	TGTGCCAGCACCGCAACTGCTAACTATGGCTACACCTTC
NA	TRBV29-1	TRBD1	TRBJ2-1	CSVTSGTGDLNEQFF	TGCAGCGTTACCTCCGGGACAGGGGATCTTAATGAGCAGTTCTTC
NA	TRBV7-2	TRBD2	TRBJ2-5	CASSPRRVAGGETQYF	TGTGCCAGCAGCCCGCGGCGGGTAGCGGGGGGGGAGACCCAGTACTTC
once	TRBV3-1/TRBV3-2	TRBD1	TRBJ1-2	CASSPQGVGYTF	TGTGCCAGCAGCCCTCAGGGGGTTGGCTACACCTTC
NA	TRBV3-1/TRBV3-2	NA	TRBJ1-5	CASSQDPDQPQHF	TGTGCCAGCAGCCAAGATCCGGATCAGCCCCAGCATTTT
NA	TRBV28	TRBD1	TRBJ1-2	CASRDVGTGRGYTF	TGTGCCAGCAGAGACGTCGGGACAGGGCGAGGCTACACCTTC
NA	TRBV5-1	NA	TRBJ1-2	CASSLGGEYGYTF	TGCGCCAGCAGCTTGGGAGGGGAATATGGCTACACCTTC
NA	TRBV19	NA	TRBJ1-5	CASSVATDQPQHF	TGTGCCAGTAGTGTCGCGACAGATCAGCCCCAGCATTTT
NA	TRBV4-3	NA	TRBJ1-1	CASSQVKRGLYTEAFF	TGCGCCAGCAGCCAAGTCAAAAGGGGCCTTTACACTGAAGCTTTCTTT
NA	TRBV5-6	TRBD2	TRBJ2-2	CASTLAGQNTGELFF	TGTGCCAGCACCCTAGCGGGCCAGAACACCGGGGAGCTGTTTTTT
NA	TRBV12-5	NA	TRBJ1-5	CASGLVATGQFNQPQHF	TGTGCTAGTGGTTTGGTTGCCACAGGACAATTCAATCAGCCCCAGCATTTT
NA	TRBV15	NA	TRBJ2-7	CATSKSSGGSYEQYF	TGTGCCACCAGCAAGAGTTCAGGAGGGTCCTACGAGCAGTACTTC
NA	TRBV7-2	NA	TRBJ1-2	CASSLRTYGYTF	TGTGCCAGCAGCTTGAGGACGTATGGCTACACCTTC
NA	TRBV6-1	NA	TRBJ2-1	CASREYSFSSYNEQFF	TGTGCCAGCAGGGAATACTCGTTCAGCTCCTACAATGAGCAGTTCTTC
NA	TRBV7-3	NA	TRBJ2-5	CASSQGPSRGETQYF	TGTGCCAGCAGCCAGGGTCCCTCTCGGGGGGAGACCCAGTACTTC
NA	TRBV7-9	NA	TRBJ1-1	CASSFPTGGRDTEAFF	TGTGCCAGCAGCTTCCCGACAGGAGGGAGGGACACTGAAGCTTTCTTT
NA	TRBV27	TRBD1	TRBJ1-5	CASSLSDRAEPQHF	TGTGCCAGCAGTTTATCCGACAGGGCAGAGCCCCAGCATTTT
NA	TRBV7-9	NA	TRBJ1-1	CASSSGQAGGAFF	TGTGCCAGCAGCTCCGGACAAGCCGGGGGAGCTTTCTTT
NA	TRBV12-5	TRBD1	TRBJ2-7	CARRDSWHF	TGTGCTAGAAGGGACAGTTGGCACTTC